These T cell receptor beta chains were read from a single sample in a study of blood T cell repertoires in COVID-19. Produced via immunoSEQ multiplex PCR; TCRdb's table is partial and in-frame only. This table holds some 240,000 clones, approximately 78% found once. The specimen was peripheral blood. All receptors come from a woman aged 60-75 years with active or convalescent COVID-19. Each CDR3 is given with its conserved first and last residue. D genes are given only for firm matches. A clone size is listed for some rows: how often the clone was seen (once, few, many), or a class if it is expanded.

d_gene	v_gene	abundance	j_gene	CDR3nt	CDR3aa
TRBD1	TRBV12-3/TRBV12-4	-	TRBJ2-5	TGTGCCAGCAGCTCTACAGGGGTGGAGACCCAGTACTTC	CASSSTGVETQYF
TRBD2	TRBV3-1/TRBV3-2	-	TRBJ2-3	TGTGCCAGCAGCCAAGGATCAGGAGCGACTAGCGGGGGGCCGAGGGGTACGCAGTATTTT	CASSQGSGATSGGPRGTQYF
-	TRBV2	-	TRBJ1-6	TGTGCCAGCACCCTGGACAGCTCCTATAATTCACCCCTCCACTTT	CASTLDSSYNSPLHF
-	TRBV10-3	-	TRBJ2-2	TGTGCCATCAGTGAGTCGGGGACAAACACCGGGGAGCTGTTTTTT	CAISESGTNTGELFF
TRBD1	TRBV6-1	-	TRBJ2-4	TGTGCCAGCAGTGACAGGGGGCAGGCCAAAAACATTCAGTACTTC	CASSDRGQAKNIQYF
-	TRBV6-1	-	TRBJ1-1	TGTGCCAGCAGTGAATTTAGTGGGGCCGACACTGAAGCTTTCTTT	CASSEFSGADTEAFF
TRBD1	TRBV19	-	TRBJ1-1	TGTGCCAGTAGAACAGGGGGCCTGAACACTGAAGCTTTCTTT	CASRTGGLNTEAFF
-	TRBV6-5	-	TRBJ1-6	TGTGCCAGCAGTTACCGGAAGGGGACACCCCTCCACTTT	CASSYRKGTPLHF
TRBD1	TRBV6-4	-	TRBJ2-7	TGTGCCAGCAGGAGACAGGGTGACGGTATCGGATACGAGCAGTACTTC	CASRRQGDGIGYEQYF
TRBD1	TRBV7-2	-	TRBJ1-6	TGTGCCAGCGGACAGGGGGCGCATTCACCCCTCCACTTT	CASGQGAHSPLHF
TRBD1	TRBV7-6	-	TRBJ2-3	TGTGCCAGCAGGTTAGGGACAGCGAGCACAGATACGCAGTATTTT	CASRLGTASTDTQYF
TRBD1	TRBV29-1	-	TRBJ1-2	TGCAGCACCAGGGGGCGTTCCGGTGGCTACACCTTC	CSTRGRSGGYTF
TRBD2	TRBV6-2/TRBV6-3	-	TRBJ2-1	TGTGCCAGCAGTTACCCGACTAGCGGGGGGGACACCTACAATGAGCAGTTCTTC	CASSYPTSGGDTYNEQFF
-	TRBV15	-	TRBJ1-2	TGTGCCACCAGCAGAGAAGATTACAGGCCTAACTATGGCTACACCTTC	CATSREDYRPNYGYTF
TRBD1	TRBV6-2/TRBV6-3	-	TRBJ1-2	TGTGCCAGCAGCTCGGGACAGGTCTATGGCTACACCTTC	CASSSGQVYGYTF
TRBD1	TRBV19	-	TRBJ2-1	TGTGCCAGTAGTATCGGGACAGTGGGAAATGAGCAGTTCTTC	CASSIGTVGNEQFF
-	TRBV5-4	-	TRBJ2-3	TGTGCCAGCAGCTTGGATGCGGGAGATACGCAGTATTTT	CASSLDAGDTQYF
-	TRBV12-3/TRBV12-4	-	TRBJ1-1	TGTGCCAGCAGTTTAGGGGAGGGGGTGGAAGCTTTCTTT	CASSLGEGVEAFF
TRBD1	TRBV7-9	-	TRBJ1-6	TGTGCCAGCAGCTCCAGGACAGGGGCTTCTAATTCACCCCTCCACTTT	CASSSRTGASNSPLHF
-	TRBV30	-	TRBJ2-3	TGTGCCTGGAGGCCACAGGAAGATACGCAGTATTTT	CAWRPQEDTQYF
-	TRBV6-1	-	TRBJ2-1	TGTGCCAGCAGTGAATTGGGGGGCTCCTACAATGAGCAGTTCTTC	CASSELGGSYNEQFF
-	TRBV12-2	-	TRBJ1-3	TGTGCAAGTCGCTTACCCAGGGCGATCGAAAACACCATATATTTT	CASRLPRAIENTIYF
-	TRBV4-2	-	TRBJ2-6	TGTGCCAGCAGCCAAGAGCCGGGGTCAGGGGCCAACGTCCTGACTTTC	CASSQEPGSGANVLTF
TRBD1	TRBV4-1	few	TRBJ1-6	TGCGCCAGCAGCCGAAAAGGGGGCAGGGGGCAAGATTCACCCCTCCACTTT	CASSRKGGRGQDSPLHF
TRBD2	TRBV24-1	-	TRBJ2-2	TGTGCCACCAGTGGAGTCGGGTGGAGCGGAGCGGGGGATGCCGGGGAGCTGTTTTTT	CATSGVGWSGAGDAGELFF
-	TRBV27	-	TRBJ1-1	TGTGCCAGCAGTTTATACCCAGGGAACACTGAAGCTTTCTTT	CASSLYPGNTEAFF
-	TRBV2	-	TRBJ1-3	TGTGCCAGCGCTCCGGGACACAGCTCTGGAAACACCATATATTTT	CASAPGHSSGNTIYF
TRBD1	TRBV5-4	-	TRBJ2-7	TGTGCCAGCAGCTGGGACAGGGCCTACGAGCAGTACTTC	CASSWDRAYEQYF
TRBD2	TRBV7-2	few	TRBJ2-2	TGTGCCAGCAGCGCGCCCGGGGAGGGCACCGGGGAGCTGTTTTTT	CASSAPGEGTGELFF
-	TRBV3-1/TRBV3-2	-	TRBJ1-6	TGTGCCAGCAGCCAAGACCGGACAGTCTATAATTCACCCCTCCACTTT	CASSQDRTVYNSPLHF
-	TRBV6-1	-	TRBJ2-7	TGTGCCAGCAGTGAACCGGGGGGCAGGGGCTACGAGCAGTACTTC	CASSEPGGRGYEQYF
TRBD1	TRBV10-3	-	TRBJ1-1	TGTGCCATCACCCCGGGACAGGGACTAATGAACACTGAAGCTTTCTTT	CAITPGQGLMNTEAFF
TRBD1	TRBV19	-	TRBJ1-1	TGTGCCAGTAGTAGTGGAACAGGGGGTTTAATGAACACTGAAGCTTTCTTT	CASSSGTGGLMNTEAFF
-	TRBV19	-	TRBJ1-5	TGTGCCAGTAGTTTAGTTCAGGAATATCAGCCCCAGCATTTT	CASSLVQEYQPQHF
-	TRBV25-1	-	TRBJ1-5	TGTGCCAGCAGTGGTTCAGGATGGAATCAGCCCCAGCATTTT	CASSGSGWNQPQHF
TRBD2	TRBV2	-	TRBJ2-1	TGTGCCAGCAGTGAACAACTAGCGGGGTTCAATGAGCAGTTCTTC	CASSEQLAGFNEQFF
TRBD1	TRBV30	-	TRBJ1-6	TGTGCCTCTACAGGGGGCGCAGGTGCACCCCTCCACTTT	CASTGGAGAPLHF
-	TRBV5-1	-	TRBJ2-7	TGCGCCAGCAGCTTGGCGGGGGACCGGGGGAGGGAGCAGTACTTC	CASSLAGDRGREQYF
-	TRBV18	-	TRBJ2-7	TGTGCCAGCTCACCCCCTCTGGGGGCACTGCCTTTCTCCTACGAGCAGTACTTC	CASSPPLGALPFSYEQYF
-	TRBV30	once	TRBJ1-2	TGTGCCTGTATGGAGTGGGATGGCTACACCTTC	CACMEWDGYTF
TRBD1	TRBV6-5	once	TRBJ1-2	TGTGCCAGCAGTTCGGCAGGGGGCGGGGTGGACTATGGCTACACCTTC	CASSSAGGGVDYGYTF
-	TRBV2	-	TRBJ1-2	TGTGCCAGCACCGGAGATTCCAGTAGGTATGGCTACACCTTC	CASTGDSSRYGYTF
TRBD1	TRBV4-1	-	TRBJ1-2	TGCGCCAGCAGCCAAGGACAGGGGACTAACTATGGCTACACCTTC	CASSQGQGTNYGYTF